The source of this TCR beta chain is a study of blood T cell repertoires in COVID-19. Germline CDR1 and CDR2: SGHDN and FVKESK. V trimming: 2 bases; J trimming: 5 bases; junction bases outside the gene matches: 7. The CDR3 has 16 amino acids. Study processing details: Amplification from reference gene primers served as the basis for estimated nucleated cell counts. Libraries were prepared by immunoSEQ multiplex PCR; TCRdb keeps only in-frame clonotypes and omits some of them. That table is the source of V, J and clone size, and D and trimming were worked out from the DNA. The data show a few hundred thousand clones, approximately 88% seen once.

This chain joins TRBV14 and TRBJ2-2; 8 bases line up with TRBD1. The sample consisted of peripheral blood. This sequence originates from a woman in her 50s with COVID-19, enrolled during active disease. CDR3 in DNA: TGTGCCAGCAGCCAAACTGTGACAGGGGCGACCGGGGAGCTGTTTTTT. Encoded protein: CASSQTVTGATGELFF.